These 25 T cell receptor beta chains share one sample of origin, sequenced in a study. TCRdb analysed the 5' RACE reads with MiXCR anew, one entry per CDR3 protein. Here the sample spans 53,000 or so distinct CDR3 sequences, around 26% being singletons. Sequenced: tumor-infiltrating naive CD4+ T cells sorted from the breast tumor. Subset here: naive CD4+ T cells, CD4+CD45RA+CD25-. These receptor sequences come from a female donor with breast cancer.

The rearrangement links TRBV28 to TRBJ2-5; 7 nucleotides align to TRBD2. V gave up 4 bases and J gave up 5 bases; unmatched junction bases: 13. The CDR3 loop spans 16 amino acids. Looked up from germline, CDR1 is MDHEN and CDR2 is SYDVKM. CDR3 DNA sequence: TGTGCCAGCAGTTCCACATCGAGCGGGATGGGGGAGACCCAGTACTTC. The encoded protein is CASSSTSSGMGETQYF.

This clonotype was seen ten or more times. An end of the junction differs from the germline gene, which may be a read error. For the CDR3, the DNA is TGTGCTAGCAGCCCTAGCGGGGGGAACACCGGGGAGCTGTTTTTT. This sequence encodes CASSPSGGNTGELFF. The chain joins TRBV7-7 to TRBJ2-2; 10 nucleotides agree with TRBD2. Germline loops: CDR1 SSHAT, CDR2 FNYEAQ (reference sequence). The CDR3 has 15 amino acids.

The CDR3 nucleotides are TGTGCCAGCAGCCGACAGTATAACACCGGGGAGCTGTTTTTT. It yields the protein CASSRQYNTGELFF. The V call is TRBV7-2, the J call TRBJ2-2; D possibly corresponds to TRBD1 (5 bases). This CDR3 spans 14 amino acids. Germline V gene sequence: CDR1 SGHTA, CDR2 FQGNSA. The ends were cut back, 5 bases at V and 2 bases at J, with 9 bases in the middle.

The V gene is TRBV20-1, the J gene TRBJ1-1; D ambiguous. V shed 1 base and J shed 0 bases, with 9 bases lying between them. Germline CDR1 reads DFQATT; CDR2 reads SNEGSKA (reference sequence). The CDR3 extends over 14 amino acids. Here the CDR3 DNA reads TGCAGTGCTAGAGGAAGCAGCTTGAACACTGAAGCTTTCTTT. This gives the protein CSARGSSLNTEAFF.

This clonotype has a handful of counts. Written as DNA, the CDR3 is TGTGCCACCAAGGAACTAGCCCAAGGGGGTACGCAGTATTTT. Its translation is CATKELAQGGTQYF. The rearrangement uses TRBV12-3 or TRBV12-4 and TRBJ2-3, with D perhaps given as TRBD1 or TRBD2 (6 bases each). The CDR3 runs 14 residues. Trimming cost V 10 bases and J 8 bases, with 22 bases left between them.

Worth noting for this clonotype: This clone may be a read error of a much larger clone one base away. This sequence joins TRBV20-1 and TRBJ1-6; unclear D gene. CDR1 and CDR2 (germline): DFQATT, SNEGSKA (reference sequence). The CDR3 sequence is 17 residues long. CDR3 nucleotides: TGCAGTGCTAGAGATCGGGAGCTGAGCTCCTATAATACACCCCTCCACTTT. This sequence encodes CSARDRELSSYNTPLHF.

This clonotype came up a few times. The chain combines TRBV5-1 with TRBJ2-7; D ambiguous. V lost 0 bases, J lost 0 bases, and 7 bases lay in between. This CDR3 region has 14 residues. The germline CDR1 and CDR2 sequences are SGHRS and YFSETQ. The CDR3 is CASSLDGTSYEQYF. In DNA form, the CDR3 reads TGCGCCAGCAGCTTGGATGGCACCTCCTACGAGCAGTACTTC. The variable domain in full, with the rest retrieved from reference TRBV5-1 and TRBJ2-7, is KAGVTQTPRYLIKTRGQQVTLSCSPISGHRSVSWYQQTPGQGLQFLFEYFSETQRNKGNFPGRFSGRQFSNSRSEMNVSTLELGDSALYLCASSLDGTSYEQYFGPGTRLTVT.

Only one count was recorded for this clonotype. Because the CDR3 is missing its conserved closing phenylalanine or tryptophan, this is likely a read error. This chain joins TRBV28 and TRBJ1-5; D gene uncertain. Between the trimmed V and J ends, which lost 8 bases and 2 bases, there was a span of 16 bases. The germline V gene encodes CDR1 MDHEN and CDR2 SYDVKM. This CDR3 region has 15 residues. The CDR3 spells CASVPSTSGNQPQHS. The CDR3 DNA reads as TGTGCCAGCGTTCCTTCGACATCGGGCAATCAGCCCCAGCATTCT.

CDR3 sequence: CSAINIQTPGTYEQYF. For the CDR3, the DNA is TGCAGTGCTATAAATATCCAGACTCCTGGGACCTACGAGCAGTACTTC. The chain links TRBV20-1 to TRBJ2-7; D remains ambiguous. The ends were cut back, 4 bases at V and 2 bases at J, with 21 bases in the middle. The CDR3 runs to 16 residues. Per germline, CDR1 DFQATT and CDR2 SNEGSKA (reference sequence).

This clonotype was counted between two and nine times. The chain has TRBV7-8 and TRBJ2-5; 9 bases fit TRBD2. The germline V gene has CDR1 SGHVS and CDR2 FQNEAQ. This CDR3 region has 16 residues. Losses at the gene ends were 7 bases for V and 4 bases for J; bases not matched to a gene: 13. CDR3 coding DNA: TGTGCCAGCATTAGGCGGCGGGGCGGGAGGGGAGAGACCCAGTACTTC. Translating gives CASIRRRGGRGETQYF. The entire variable domain, with the rest obtained from reference TRBV7-8 and TRBJ2-5, is as follows: GAGVSQSPRYKVAKRGQDVALRCDPISGHVSLFWYQQALGQGPEFLTYFQNEAQLDKSGLPSDRFFAERPEGSVSTLKIQRTQQEDSAVYLCASIRRRGGRGETQYFGPGTRLLVL.

This clonotype has more than one count but fewer than ten. The rearrangement links TRBV7-9 to TRBJ1-4; D is perhaps TRBD1 (6 bases). V was trimmed by 1 base and J by 0 bases, leaving 21 bases between them. This CDR3 has 20 residues. CDR1 and CDR2 (germline): SEHNR, FQNEAQ (reference sequence). The DNA for the CDR3 is TGTGCCAGCAGCTTAGGTTATGGGGGGCGAGGCACGGCAACTAATGAAAAACTGTTTTTT. This sequence encodes CASSLGYGGRGTATNEKLFF. Using reference TRBV7-9 and TRBJ1-4 for the parts outside the CDR3, the full variable domain is DTGVSQNPRHKITKRGQNVTFRCDPISEHNRLYWYRQTLGQGPEFLTYFQNEAQLEKSRLLSDRFSAERPKGSFSTLEIQRTEQGDSAMYLCASSLGYGGRGTATNEKLFFGSGTQLSVL.

This clonotype was detected only a few times. The chain uses TRBV9 and TRBJ2-1; 7 bases fit TRBD1. J gave up 6 bases and V 0 bases, and 12 bases lay outside the gene matches. Germline-derived CDR1 and CDR2 are SGDLS and YYNGEE. This CDR3 has 17 amino acids. The CDR3 region has the DNA TGTGCCAGCAGCGTAGCTACGGGACAGCTGGGGGTCAATGAGCAGTTCTTC. Translating it yields CASSVATGQLGVNEQFF.

About this clonotype: One junction end disagrees with the germline gene, perhaps due to a read error. The rearrangement uses TRBV6-5 and TRBJ2-1; D gene uncertain. The CDR3 contains 14 residues. CDR1 and CDR2 (germline): MNHEY, SVGAGI. DNA for the CDR3: TGTGCCAGCAGTTACTCGACGGTCGCCAATGCGCAGTTCTTC. Amino acid sequence: CASSYSTVANAQFF.

This clonotype occurred a few times. The chain is built from TRBV28 and TRBJ2-7; 8 positions agree with TRBD2. The germline CDR1 and CDR2 sequences are MDHEN and SYDVKM. The CDR3 extends over 13 amino acids. The V segment lost 5 bases and the J segment 6 bases; nucleotides outside the gene matches: 6. CDR3 DNA: TGTGCCAGCAGTAGAGCGGGAGCTGGCGAGCAGTACTTC. Translating gives CASSRAGAGEQYF.

This clonotype has only a few counts. The chain links TRBV7-9 to TRBJ1-5; no clear D gene. Trimming left V 1 base short and J 3 bases short, with 10 bases between. Germline CDR1 is SEHNR and CDR2 is FQNEAQ (reference sequence). The CDR3 consists of 15 residues. CDR3 in DNA: TGTGCCAGCAGCTTAGGTCCCGGATTCAATCAGCCCCAGCATTTT. It is translated as CASSLGPGFNQPQHF.

This clonotype was counted between two and nine times. This chain links TRBV9 with TRBJ1-3; no clear D gene. The V and J ends lost 4 bases and 2 bases respectively, with 7 bases between them. CDR3 length equals 13 residues. Germline CDR1 reads SGDLS; CDR2 reads YYNGEE. CDR3 residues: CASSSNPGNTIYF. CDR3 nucleotides: TGTGCCAGCAGCTCGAACCCTGGAAACACCATATATTTT. The variable domain in full, with the rest retrieved from reference TRBV9 and TRBJ1-3, is DSGVTQTPKHLITATGQRVTLRCSPRSGDLSVYWYQQSLDQGLQFLIQYYNGEERAKGNILERFSAQQFPDLHSELNLSSLELGDSALYFCASSSNPGNTIYFGEGSWLTVV.

This clonotype came up a few times. V gene TRBV5-1 combines with J gene TRBJ1-4; 7 bases agree with TRBD1. Germline loops: CDR1 SGHRS, CDR2 YFSETQ. V dropped 4 bases and J dropped 5; count of bases not matched to a gene: 5. The CDR3 covers 14 residues. CDR3 loop: CASSTDRPNEKLFF. The CDR3 DNA reads as TGCGCCAGCAGCACGGACAGGCCGAATGAAAAACTGTTTTTT.

V and J are TRBV5-1 and TRBJ2-5; 11 positions agree with TRBD2. Per the germline V gene, CDR1 is SGHRS and CDR2 is YFSETQ. The V and J ends lost 5 bases and 3 bases, in that order; junction bases with no gene match: 9. The CDR3 is 16 residues long. CDR3 coding DNA: TGCGCCAGCAGGCCAGGGACTAGCGGCAACGAAGAGACCCAGTACTTC. Translating gives CASRPGTSGNEETQYF.

This rearrangement joins TRBV6-5 to TRBJ1-6, with D possibly TRBD1 on 6 matching bases. V lost 0 bases to trimming and J lost 0 bases, with 15 bases between them. This CDR3 region has 19 residues. CDR1 MNHEY and CDR2 SVGAGI come from the germline V gene. The CDR3 spells CASSYSNRALSSYNSPLHF. Here the CDR3 DNA reads TGTGCCAGCAGTTACTCGAACAGGGCCCTTAGCTCCTATAATTCACCCCTCCACTTT.

There are a few counts of this clonotype. The chain uses TRBV20-1 and TRBJ2-7, with 8 bases matching TRBD2. The V and J ends lost 0 bases and 2 bases, in that order; junction bases with no gene match: 6. Germline assignment: CDR1 DFQATT and CDR2 SNEGSKA (reference sequence). The CDR3 has 15 amino acids. In DNA, the CDR3 is TGCAGTGCTAGAGATTTGATAGCGGGACCCTACGAGCAGTACTTC. Protein sequence: CSARDLIAGPYEQYF.

J is TRBJ2-7 and V is TRBV7-3; TRBD2 might be the D (6 bases). Trimming shortened V by 2 bases and J by 3 bases, and 14 bases separated the two germline ends. Germline CDR1 and CDR2: SGHTA and FQGTGA. The CDR3 extends over 15 amino acids. The CDR3 coding sequence is TGTGCCAGCAGCTTACTTCGGGAGAAGGGCTACGAGCAGTACTTC. This translates into CASSLLREKGYEQYF.

This clonotype was observed a handful of times. The chain joins TRBV6-6 to TRBJ1-5, with a weak D call TRBD1 (6 bases). This CDR3 has 16 amino acids. Per germline, CDR1 MNHNY and CDR2 SVGAGI (reference sequence). Trimming stripped 0 bases from V and 6 bases from J, with 15 bases between. This CDR3 is CASSYSSRGRPQPQHF. The DNA for the CDR3 is TGTGCCAGCAGTTACTCGAGCCGGGGGCGCCCTCAGCCCCAGCATTTT.

This clonotype was picked up a small number of times. The chain uses TRBV7-9 and TRBJ1-4, with D perhaps matching TRBD1 (5 bases). Germline V gene data show CDR1 as SEHNR and CDR2 as FQNEAQ (reference sequence). The V end was cut by 5 bases, the J end by 10 bases, with 14 bases between. The CDR3 runs 13 residues. The CDR3 nucleotides read TGTGCCAGCAGCCCCCATCAGGGCGCAAAACTGTTTTTT. It translates to CASSPHQGAKLFF.

The chain combines TRBV5-1 with TRBJ1-2, with D tentatively TRBD1 (5 bases). The CDR3 covers 15 residues. The germline gives CDR1 SGHRS, CDR2 YFSETQ. Between the trimmed V and J ends, which lost 0 bases and 6 bases, there was a span of 15 bases. The CDR3 nucleotides read TGCGCCAGCAGCTTGGCTGGACACCCGGGGGATGGCTACACCTTC. Translating gives CASSLAGHPGDGYTF.

The table lists this clonotype with many counts. The gene calls are TRBV20-1 and TRBJ2-7; D is perhaps TRBD1 or TRBD2 (5 bases each). Trimming took off 5 bases at V and 3 bases at J, with 14 bases between the two ends. This CDR3 contains 13 residues. Germline V gene lookup returns CDR1 DFQATT and CDR2 SNEGSKA (reference sequence). The CDR3 sequence is CSAPGTPDYEQYF. The CDR3, as DNA: TGCAGTGCTCCCGGGACCCCGGACTACGAGCAGTACTTC.